The 13 T cell receptor beta chains reported below all come from one sample, sequenced in a study of T cells expressing NK-cell markers. TCRdb re-called the 5' RACE reads, yielding one record per CDR3 amino acid sequence without DNA. The listing records some 110,000 distinct CDR3 sequences. The specimen sequenced was blood T cells: a sorted CD56 or NKG2C T cell subset, CD4+ or CD8+ T cells, or bulk PBMC T cells (not recorded which). The origin of the receptors is a woman aged 18 to 75 in good health.

The chain joins TRBV29-1 to TRBJ2-1; TCRdb's assignment of TRBD1 cannot be checked, as there is no DNA. Germline V gives CDR1 SQVTM, CDR2 ANQGSEA. This CDR3 has 13 residues. The CDR3 sequence is CSVEQGGYNEQFF.

The chain recombines TRBV12-3 or TRBV12-4 with TRBJ2-1. This CDR3 is 15 amino acids long. This CDR3 is CASSHATFSYNEQFF.

The V and J genes are TRBV4-2 and TRBJ2-2; the TCRdb D gene call, TRBD2, has no DNA to confirm it. The CDR3 runs 16 residues. From germline, CDR1 is LGHNA and CDR2 YNFKEQ. The CDR3: CASSQGASVESGELFF.

This chain joins TRBV24-1 and TRBJ2-1; the D gene TCRdb calls, TRBD1, cannot be checked with no DNA. CDR3 length: 18 amino acids. CDR1 and CDR2 from the germline V gene are KGHDR and SFDVKD. The CDR3 is CATSDFGSLAEPPREQFF.

The chain uses TRBV7-8 and TRBJ2-1; TCRdb reports TRBD1, a call that lacks DNA to check it against. This CDR3 region has 15 residues. The germline V gene has CDR1 SGHVS and CDR2 FQNEAQ. The CDR3 reads CASSLVGALNNEQFF.

The gene calls are TRBV15 and TRBJ1-2; TCRdb picks TRBD1, but there is no DNA to check that call. The CDR3 contains 15 residues. Germline loops: CDR1 LNHNV, CDR2 YYDKDF (reference sequence). The CDR3 region is CATSRDRDRAAGYTF.

The CDR3 sequence is CAALRRHDDEKLFF. The chain has TRBV2 and TRBJ1-4. This CDR3 has 14 residues. Germline V gives CDR1 SNHLY, CDR2 FYNNEI.

The CDR3 sequence is CASSLGRPDTQYF. The chain couples TRBV27 to TRBJ2-3. This CDR3 is built from 13 residues. Per germline, CDR1 MNHEY and CDR2 SMNVEV (reference sequence).

This sequence joins TRBV19 and TRBJ2-1. Germline values: CDR1 LNHDA, CDR2 SQIVND (reference sequence). The CDR3 covers 15 residues. CDR3 amino acids: CASSIVESSYNEQFF.

V is TRBV7-3 and J is TRBJ2-6; TCRdb selects TRBD1, and the lack of DNA leaves this call unchecked. From germline, CDR1 is SGHTA and CDR2 FQGTGA. The CDR3 contains 18 residues. CDR3 protein: CASSFTGGTLSGANVLTF.

This sequence joins TRBV11-2 and TRBJ2-2; checking the TCRdb D call of TRBD1 is not possible without DNA. This CDR3 spans 15 amino acids. Germline-derived CDR1 and CDR2 are SGHAT and FQNNGV. The CDR3 spells CASSSRQFNTGELFF.

The J gene is TRBJ1-1, the V gene TRBV6-1; TCRdb selects TRBD1, and the lack of DNA leaves this call unchecked. The V gene's germline CDR1 is MNHNS and CDR2 SASEGT. CDR3 length: 14 residues. The CDR3 region is CASSTPTGNTEAFF.

V is TRBV6-2 or TRBV6-3 and J is TRBJ2-7; TCRdb gives TRBD2 as the D gene, but with no DNA this cannot be confirmed. This CDR3 is built from 14 residues. Looked up from germline, CDR1 is MNHEY and CDR2 is SVGEGT. The CDR3 here is CASSSREGFYEQYF.